The 5 T cell receptor beta chains below come from one sample, sequenced in a study of blood T cell repertoires in COVID-19. This table comes from immunoSEQ multiplex PCR, and its TCRdb copy is limited to in-frame clones, with some not included. The sample gives 220,000 or so clones, around 86% of which show up once; around 8% is in the top ten. The specimen was peripheral blood. Receptors were obtained from a woman of 80 years or more with COVID-19, enrolled during active disease.

The chain recombines TRBV5-1 with TRBJ1-2; 8 bases map to TRBD1. The trim removed 5 bases at V and 8 bases at J, leaving 14 bases unmatched. Looked up from germline, CDR1 is SGHRS and CDR2 is YFSETQ. The CDR3 sequence is 15 residues long. CDR3 coding DNA: TGCGCCAGCAGATTAGATGGACAGGGAGTAGAGGGCTACACCTTC. Protein sequence: CASRLDGQGVEGYTF.

J is TRBJ2-1 and V is TRBV5-1, with TRBD1 identical over 8 bases. J lost 7 bases, V lost 0 bases, and 6 bases had no gene match. Germline assignment: CDR1 SGHRS and CDR2 YFSETQ. There are 15 residues in the CDR3. DNA for the CDR3: TGCGCCAGCAGCTTGGTAGGACAGGGAGTGAATGAGCAGTTCTTC. It specifies CASSLVGQGVNEQFF.

V is TRBV7-9 and J is TRBJ1-2; tentative D call: TRBD1 (5 bases). Germline V gives CDR1 SEHNR, CDR2 FQNEAQ (reference sequence). There are 14 residues in the CDR3. V was cut by 3 bases and J by 5 bases, with 13 bases left in between. DNA of the CDR3: TGTGCCAGCAGCTTCGGGGGTCTTCCTTATGGCTACACCTTC. Translation: CASSFGGLPYGYTF.

The J gene is TRBJ2-2, the V gene TRBV10-3, with 7 bases fitting TRBD1. With V trimmed by 7 bases and J by 0 bases, 5 bases remained unmatched. Per germline, CDR1 ENHRY and CDR2 SYGVKD. The CDR3 contains 15 residues. CDR3 DNA: TGTGCCATCACCCGGACAGGACCGAACACCGGGGAGCTGTTTTTT. Its protein is CAITRTGPNTGELFF.

This clone was counted only a few times. The gene calls are TRBV7-8 and TRBJ1-1; possibly TRBD1 for D (6 bases). Germline V gives CDR1 SGHVS, CDR2 FQNEAQ. V lost 4 bases, J lost 5 bases, and 14 bases lay in between. The CDR3 length is 14 residues. The DNA for the CDR3 is TGTGCCAGCAGCTCGGGACACCAGTGGACTGAAGCTTTCTTT. Protein: CASSSGHQWTEAFF. Complete variable domain (other parts from reference TRBV7-8 and TRBJ1-1): GAGVSQSPRYKVAKRGQDVALRCDPISGHVSLFWYQQALGQGPEFLTYFQNEAQLDKSGLPSDRFFAERPEGSVSTLKIQRTQQEDSAVYLCASSSGHQWTEAFFGQGTRLTVV.